A selection of T cell receptor beta chains follows, all from one sample in a study of blood T cell repertoires in COVID-19. The assay was immunoSEQ multiplex PCR, and TCRdb's table has in-frame clones only and misses some. The sample shows about 230,000 clones, 65% to 90% of them seen only once. The sequenced sample was PBMCs or T cells enriched from blood (not recorded which). Source of these receptors: a man aged 18 to 35 who had recovered from COVID-19. The CDR3 runs from the conserved cysteine through the conserved F or W. The D gene is left open where the match is weak. A row's size may be missing; if present it is once, few, many or a size class.

>TRBV5-1|15|many|TRBJ1-2|NA
CASSLVPARDGGYTF
TGCGCCAGCAGCTTGGTACCAGCCCGGGATGGTGGCTACACCTTC
>TRBV14|13|NA|TRBJ1-2|NA
CASSQGQSYGYTF
TGTGCCAGCAGCCAGGGGCAGTCCTATGGCTACACCTTC
>TRBV28|14|NA|TRBJ2-1|TRBD2
CASSDMGTSGRQFF
TGTGCCAGCAGTGACATGGGGACTAGCGGGAGGCAGTTCTTC
>TRBV19|16|NA|TRBJ1-6|NA
CASSTGEESYNSPLHF
TGTGCCAGTAGTACGGGGGAAGAATCCTATAATTCACCCCTCCACTTT
>TRBV19|14|NA|TRBJ1-2|TRBD1
CASMSQGFYYGYTF
TGTGCCAGTATGTCACAGGGGTTTTACTATGGCTACACCTTC
>TRBV19|11|NA|TRBJ2-7|NA
CASSILYEQYF
TGTGCCAGTAGTATCCTATACGAGCAGTACTTC
>TRBV6-1|15|NA|TRBJ2-7|NA
CASSEGVGGVGEQYF
TGTGCCAGCAGTGAAGGTGTGGGAGGCGTCGGCGAGCAGTACTTC
>TRBV4-1|14|NA|TRBJ2-2|NA
CASSQDPGGGELFF
TGCGCCAGCAGCCAAGATCCTGGAGGCGGGGAGCTGTTTTTT
>TRBV7-8|17|NA|TRBJ2-2|TRBD1
CASSLGTGGANTGELFF
TGTGCCAGCAGCTTAGGTACAGGGGGCGCGAACACCGGGGAGCTGTTTTTT
>TRBV7-2|18|NA|TRBJ2-2|TRBD1
CASSLAAYRGSGTGELFF
TGTGCCAGCAGCTTAGCTGCCTACAGGGGGAGCGGAACCGGGGAGCTGTTTTTT
>TRBV10-2|16|once|TRBJ2-1|NA
CASSESAGTSYNEQFF
TGCGCCAGCAGTGAGTCGGCGGGGACCTCCTACAATGAGCAGTTCTTC
>TRBV19|14|once|TRBJ2-1|TRBD2
CASSITSGSDEQFF
TGTGCCAGTAGTATTACTAGCGGGAGCGATGAGCAGTTCTTC
>TRBV12-3/TRBV12-4|11|NA|TRBJ1-4|NA
CASSFEEKLFF
TGTGCCAGCAGTTTTGAGGAAAAACTGTTTTTT
>TRBV2|17|NA|TRBJ2-2|TRBD2
CASTSTRTSGRYGELFF
TGTGCCAGCACGAGCACCCGGACTAGCGGGAGGTACGGGGAGCTGTTTTTT
>TRBV2|11|NA|TRBJ1-2|NA
CASTQEGRRAF
TGTGCCAGCACACAGGAGGGGAGGAGAGCCTTC
>TRBV27|13|NA|TRBJ1-1|TRBD1
CASSWNRGTEAFF
TGTGCCAGCAGTTGGAACAGGGGCACTGAAGCTTTCTTT
>TRBV5-6|14|NA|TRBJ1-6|TRBD1
CASSLEGAGSPLHF
TGTGCCAGCAGCTTGGAGGGGGCAGGGTCACCCCTCCACTTT
>TRBV27|15|NA|TRBJ2-1|TRBD2
CASSIGTSGKGLQFF
TGTGCCAGCAGTATCGGGACTAGCGGGAAAGGGTTGCAGTTCTTC
>TRBV12-3/TRBV12-4|13|few|TRBJ1-2|TRBD1
CASSYRGNYGYTF
TGTGCCAGCAGTTACAGGGGGAACTATGGCTACACCTTC
>TRBV7-9|16|NA|TRBJ2-3|NA
CASSGFPQERTDTQYF
TGTGCCAGCAGTGGGTTCCCCCAGGAACGCACAGATACGCAGTATTTT
>TRBV19|13|NA|TRBJ2-3|TRBD1
CASAGTGEDTQYF
TGTGCCAGTGCCGGGACAGGGGAGGATACGCAGTATTTT
>TRBV5-1|18|NA|TRBJ2-3|TRBD1
CASSLSSGTGIRTDTQYF
TGCGCCAGCAGCTTGAGTTCGGGGACAGGGATTCGCACAGATACGCAGTATTTT
>TRBV13|13|NA|TRBJ1-1|NA
CASRFHMNTEAFF
TGTGCCAGCAGGTTCCACATGAACACTGAAGCTTTCTTT
>TRBV10-3|13|NA|TRBJ1-1|NA
CAISDGGRPEAFF
TGTGCCATCAGTGATGGAGGGAGGCCTGAAGCTTTCTTT
>TRBV25-1|17|NA|TRBJ2-1|TRBD2
CASSAATSGPSYNEQFF
TGTGCCAGCTCCGCTGCGACTAGCGGGCCCTCCTACAATGAGCAGTTCTTC
>TRBV6-5|16|NA|TRBJ2-7|TRBD2
CASSYSFAGGPYEQYF
TGTGCCAGCAGTTACTCGTTCGCGGGGGGTCCCTACGAGCAGTACTTC
>TRBV3-1/TRBV3-2|15|NA|TRBJ2-3|NA
CASSQIASSTDTQYF
TGTGCCAGCAGCCAAATAGCGTCTAGCACAGATACGCAGTATTTT
>TRBV5-1|14|NA|TRBJ1-6|TRBD1
CASSFTGADSPLHF
TGCGCCAGCAGCTTCACAGGGGCTGATTCACCCCTCCACTTT
>TRBV5-6|15|NA|TRBJ1-2|TRBD1
CASSRSRGANYGYTF
TGTGCCAGCAGCCGGAGCAGGGGGGCTAACTATGGCTACACCTTC
>TRBV12-3/TRBV12-4|13|NA|TRBJ1-2|TRBD1
CASSEDRGYGYTF
TGTGCCAGCAGCGAGGACAGGGGATATGGCTACACCTTC
>TRBV2|16|NA|TRBJ1-1|NA
CASSEYQDRMNTEAFF
TGTGCCAGCAGTGAATATCAGGACAGAATGAACACTGAAGCTTTCTTT
>TRBV10-3|13|NA|TRBJ1-2|TRBD1
CAISGGREGGYTF
TGTGCCATCTCAGGGGGCAGGGAGGGTGGCTACACCTTC
>TRBV12-3/TRBV12-4|13|NA|TRBJ1-2|NA
CASSQAGLYGYTF
TGTGCCAGCAGTCAAGCAGGGCTTTATGGCTACACCTTC
>TRBV11-3|15|NA|TRBJ2-7|TRBD2
CASSPVMAGGYEQYF
TGTGCCAGCAGCCCGGTGATGGCGGGAGGTTACGAGCAGTACTTC
>TRBV7-9|14|NA|TRBJ1-5|TRBD1
CASSGTGFNQPQHF
TGTGCCAGCAGCGGGACAGGGTTCAATCAGCCCCAGCATTTT
>TRBV6-5|15|NA|TRBJ1-6|TRBD1
CASSYQTGFGSPLHF
TGTGCCAGCAGTTACCAGACAGGGTTCGGGTCACCCCTCCACTTT
>TRBV14|15|few|TRBJ1-2|NA
CASSQDNDINYGYTF
TGTGCCAGCAGCCAAGATAATGACATAAACTATGGCTACACCTTC
>TRBV7-2|12|NA|TRBJ2-2|NA
CASSPYTGELFF
TGTGCCAGCAGCCCCTACACCGGGGAGCTGTTTTTT
>TRBV9|15|NA|TRBJ2-1|NA
CASSVGGSRYNEQFF
TGTGCCAGCAGCGTTGGTGGGAGCAGGTACAATGAGCAGTTCTTC
>TRBV4-1|16|NA|TRBJ1-2|TRBD1
CASSLQGTGSPRGYTF
TGCGCCAGCAGCCTTCAGGGGACAGGGTCCCCAAGAGGCTACACCTTC
>TRBV2|13|NA|TRBJ1-1|TRBD1
CASSAGGNTEAFF
TGTGCCAGCAGCGCAGGGGGGAACACTGAAGCTTTCTTT
>TRBV5-1|15|NA|TRBJ1-5|NA
CASSFAGEEGQPQHF
TGCGCCAGCAGCTTCGCAGGGGAAGAGGGACAGCCCCAGCATTTT
>TRBV11-3|13|NA|TRBJ2-1|NA
CASSLAHEGEQFF
TGTGCCAGCAGCTTAGCCCACGAGGGTGAGCAGTTCTTC
>TRBV9|16|NA|TRBJ2-1|TRBD1
CASSVGGTGGYNEQFF
TGTGCCAGCAGCGTAGGAGGGACAGGGGGCTACAATGAGCAGTTCTTC
>TRBV7-2|14|once|TRBJ1-1|NA
CASSLRAGNTEAFF
TGTGCCAGCAGCTTACGGGCGGGGAACACTGAAGCTTTCTTT
>TRBV6-5|13|NA|TRBJ1-1|NA
CASSPAQDTEAFF
TGTGCCAGCAGTCCCGCCCAGGACACTGAAGCTTTCTTT
>TRBV7-2|15|once|TRBJ2-4|NA
CASTDIGGGRNIQYF
TGTGCCAGCACCGACATAGGAGGGGGCCGGAACATTCAGTACTTC
>TRBV5-1|15|NA|TRBJ2-1|TRBD2
CASSLISGSSNEQFF
TGCGCCAGCAGCTTAATTAGCGGGAGTAGCAATGAGCAGTTCTTC